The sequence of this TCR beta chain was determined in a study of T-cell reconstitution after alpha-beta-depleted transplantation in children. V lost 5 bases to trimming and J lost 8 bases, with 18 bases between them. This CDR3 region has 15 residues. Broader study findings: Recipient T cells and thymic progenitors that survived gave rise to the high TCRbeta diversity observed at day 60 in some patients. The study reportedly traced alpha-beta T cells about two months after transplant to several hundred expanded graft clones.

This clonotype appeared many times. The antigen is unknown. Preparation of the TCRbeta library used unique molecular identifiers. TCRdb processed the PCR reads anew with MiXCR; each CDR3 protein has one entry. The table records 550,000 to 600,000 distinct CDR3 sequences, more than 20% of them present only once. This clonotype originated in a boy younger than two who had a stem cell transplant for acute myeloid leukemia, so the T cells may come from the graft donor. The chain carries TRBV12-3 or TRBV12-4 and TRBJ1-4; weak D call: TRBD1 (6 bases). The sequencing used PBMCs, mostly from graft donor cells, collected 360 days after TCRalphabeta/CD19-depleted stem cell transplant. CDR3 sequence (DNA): TGTGCCAGCAGTCCAACGGGACACCCTAGGGAAAAACTGTTTTTT. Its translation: CASSPTGHPREKLFF.